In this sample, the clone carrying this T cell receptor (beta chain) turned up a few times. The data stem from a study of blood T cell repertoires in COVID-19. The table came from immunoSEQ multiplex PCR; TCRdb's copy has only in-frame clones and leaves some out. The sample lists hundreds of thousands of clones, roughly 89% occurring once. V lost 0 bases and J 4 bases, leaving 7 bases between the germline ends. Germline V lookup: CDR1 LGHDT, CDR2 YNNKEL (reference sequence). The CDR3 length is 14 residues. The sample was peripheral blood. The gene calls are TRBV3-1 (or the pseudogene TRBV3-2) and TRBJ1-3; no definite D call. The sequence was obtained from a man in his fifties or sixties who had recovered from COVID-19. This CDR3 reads CASSQDLSGNTIYF. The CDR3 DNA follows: TGTGCCAGCAGCCAAGATCTGTCCGGAAACACCATATATTTT.